This TCR beta chain is drawn from a study of cytomegalovirus exposure and HLA in healthy donors. V trimming: 3 bases; J trimming: 1 base; junction bases outside the gene matches: 4. Germline V gives CDR1 SGHDN, CDR2 FVKESK. The CDR3 extends over 16 amino acids. Study findings and constraints: Sequencing artifact likely explains a cluster of highly shared sequence variants.

PCR employed 60 Vbeta and 13 Jbeta primers. Using immunoSEQ multiplex PCR, the repertoire was profiled, and TCRdb retains in-frame clones only, with some absent. The sample holds 85,000 to 120,000 clones, approximately 82% seen once. Turning to this clone: Its antigen is not identified.

The clonotype comes from a man aged 40-49 years in good health and CMV-seronegative. Material for sequencing was PBMCs. The chain is built from TRBV14 and TRBJ1-5; 9 nucleotides line up with TRBD1. The CDR3 bases are TGTGCCAGCAGCCAGAGGGACAGGGTCAGCAATCAGCCCCAGCATTTT. The encoded protein is CASSQRDRVSNQPQHF.